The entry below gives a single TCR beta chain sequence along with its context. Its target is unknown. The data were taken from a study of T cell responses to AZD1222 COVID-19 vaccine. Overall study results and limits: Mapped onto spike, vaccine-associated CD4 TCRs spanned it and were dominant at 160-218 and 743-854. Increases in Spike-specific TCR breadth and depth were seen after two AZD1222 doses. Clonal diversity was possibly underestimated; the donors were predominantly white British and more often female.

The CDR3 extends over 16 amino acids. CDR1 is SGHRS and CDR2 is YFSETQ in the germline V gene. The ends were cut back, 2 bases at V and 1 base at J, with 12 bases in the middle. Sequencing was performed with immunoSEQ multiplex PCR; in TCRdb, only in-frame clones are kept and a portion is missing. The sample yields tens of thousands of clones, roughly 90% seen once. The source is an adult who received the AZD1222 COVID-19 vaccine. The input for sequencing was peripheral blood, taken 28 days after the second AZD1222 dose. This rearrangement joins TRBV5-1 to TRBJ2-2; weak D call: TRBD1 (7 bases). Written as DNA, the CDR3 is TGCGCCAGCAGCTTCGGAGGGGGCGGGAACACCGGGGAGCTGTTTTTT. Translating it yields CASSFGGGGNTGELFF.